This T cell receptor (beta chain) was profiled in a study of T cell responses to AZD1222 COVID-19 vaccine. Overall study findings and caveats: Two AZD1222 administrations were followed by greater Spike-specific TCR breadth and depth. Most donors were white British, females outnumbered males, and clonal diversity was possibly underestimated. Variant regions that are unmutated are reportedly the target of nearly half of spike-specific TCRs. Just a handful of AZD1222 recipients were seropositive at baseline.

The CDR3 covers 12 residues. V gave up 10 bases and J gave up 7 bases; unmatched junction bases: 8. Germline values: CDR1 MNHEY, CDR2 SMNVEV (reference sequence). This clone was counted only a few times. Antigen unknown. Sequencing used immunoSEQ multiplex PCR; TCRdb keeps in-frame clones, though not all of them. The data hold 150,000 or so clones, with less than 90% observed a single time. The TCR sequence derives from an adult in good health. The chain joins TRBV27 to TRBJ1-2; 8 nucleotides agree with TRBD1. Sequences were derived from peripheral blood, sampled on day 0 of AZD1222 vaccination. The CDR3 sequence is CATGGAIGGYTF. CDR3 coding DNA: TGTGCCACAGGGGGCGCGATCGGTGGCTACACCTTC.